This T cell receptor (beta chain) derives from a study of blood T cell repertoires in COVID-19. Enrolled through a virtual design, the participants were between 18 and 89 years of age and came from 24 US areas. Either two negative PCRs, clearance, or symptom resolution qualified Cohort 3 donors as recovered. In the study's own analysis: Reference gene primer amplification in the assay estimated nucleated cell counts. Using immunoSEQ multiplex PCR, the repertoire was profiled, and TCRdb retains in-frame clones only, with some absent. For V, J and clone size, that table is used; D and trimming come from the DNA. This sample yields about 220,000 clones, of which roughly 84% are seen a single time; approximately 6.2% belongs to the top ten. In its sample, this clone was seen once. The CDR3 length is 16 residues. In germline, CDR1 is ENHRY, CDR2 SYGVKD. V was clipped by 3 bases and J by 5 bases; unmatched bases: 9.

J is TRBJ1-4 and V is TRBV10-3; the match to TRBD1 covers 7 bases. Specimen: PBMCs or T cells enriched from blood (not recorded which). The TCR sequence derives from a woman aged 40-49 years who had recovered from COVID-19. This CDR3 is CAISDGQSGGNEKLFF. Here the CDR3 DNA reads TGTGCCATCAGTGACGGGCAATCAGGGGGGAATGAAAAACTGTTTTTT.